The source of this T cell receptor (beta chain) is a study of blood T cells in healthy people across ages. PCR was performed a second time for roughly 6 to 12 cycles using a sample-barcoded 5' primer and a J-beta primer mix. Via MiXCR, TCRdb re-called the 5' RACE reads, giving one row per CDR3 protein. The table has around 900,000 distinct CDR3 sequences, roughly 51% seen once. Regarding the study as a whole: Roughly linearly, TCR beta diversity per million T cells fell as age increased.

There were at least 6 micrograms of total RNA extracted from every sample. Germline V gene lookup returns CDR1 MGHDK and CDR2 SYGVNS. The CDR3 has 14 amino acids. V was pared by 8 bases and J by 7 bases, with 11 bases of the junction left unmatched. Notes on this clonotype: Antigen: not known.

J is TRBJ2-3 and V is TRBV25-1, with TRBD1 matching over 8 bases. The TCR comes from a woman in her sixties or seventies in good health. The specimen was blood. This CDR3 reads CASRGQGIGNTQYF. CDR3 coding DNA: TGTGCCAGCCGAGGACAGGGAATAGGGAATACGCAGTATTTT.